This TCR beta chain was identified during a study of T cells after yellow fever vaccination. Study information: Some fractions had low cell numbers, and these were prepared with SMART-Seq v4 Ultra Low Input.

Comment on this clonotype: What it binds is unknown.

The V gene end was trimmed by 5 bases and the J gene end by 0 bases; junction bases not matched to a gene: 6. Germline lookup yields CDR1 SGHRS and CDR2 YFSETQ. The CDR3 sequence is 15 residues long. TCRdb ran MiXCR on the 5' RACE reads and lists one entry per CDR3 protein. Of 450,000 to 600,000 distinct CDR3 sequences listed, about 17% are singletons. Whole-study results and caveats: Researchers report a weaker secondary response that nonetheless peaked faster, day 5 versus 15. At about 97% for CD4 and about 91% for CD8, most primary-vaccination clones showed up again after the booster.

The sequenced sample was PBMCs, obtained 5 days after the first yellow fever vaccination. V is TRBV5-1 and J is TRBJ2-3; 7 nucleotides match TRBD1. The receptor was isolated from a man aged 18 to 29 who received the YFV17D yellow fever vaccine. CDR3 sequence reads: CASRRQGPSTDTQYF. CDR3 nucleotides: TGCGCCAGCAGGAGACAGGGCCCTAGCACAGATACGCAGTATTTT.